This T cell receptor (beta chain) was found in a study of blood T cell repertoires in COVID-19. The wider study: The origin of the acute and convalescent COVID-19 samples was the United States, Italy and Spain.

There are 16 residues in the CDR3. Between the trimmed V and J ends, which lost 5 bases and 4 bases, there was a span of 18 bases. CDR1 LNHDA and CDR2 SQIVND come from the germline V gene (reference sequence). In the original analysis: The authors estimated nucleated cell counts from reference gene primer amplification. Here immunoSEQ multiplex PCR was the method, and the copy in TCRdb shows in-frame clones only, minus some. That table gives V, J and clone size, and the DNA gave D and trimming. In the table there are approximately 180,000 clones, approximately 85% of which are singletons. This TCR was recovered from a man in his sixties with acute or convalescent COVID-19. The chain joins TRBV19 to TRBJ1-5, with D possibly TRBD1 on 6 matching bases. The sample comprised peripheral blood. The chain's CDR3 is CASSPVTGQKNQPQHF. DNA for the CDR3: TGTGCCAGTAGTCCCGTAACCGGACAGAAGAATCAGCCCCAGCATTTT.